This T cell receptor beta chain was identified in a study of blood T cell repertoires in COVID-19. For the study at large: Donors in the United States, Italy and Spain gave samples during acute or convalescent COVID-19. Nucleic acid was either cDNA or gDNA, and it came from T cells, B-cell-depleted T cells, or PBMCs.

Assay used: immunoSEQ multiplex PCR; TCRdb lists only in-frame clones, some missing. The top ten clones hold approximately 7% of a sample with about 110,000 clones, over 70% of them seen once. CDR1 and CDR2 from the germline V gene are SEHNR and FQNEAQ (reference sequence). V was pared by 3 bases and J by 8 bases, with 13 bases between. This CDR3 comprises 13 residues. This clone was seen once. The TCR was taken from a woman aged 45-65 years with acute or convalescent COVID-19. The chain combines TRBV7-9 with TRBJ1-2, with D tentatively TRBD1 (5 bases). Sequenced sample: peripheral blood. The CDR3 DNA is TGTGCCAGCAGCTTCTCCGGGGGTTACGGCTACACCTTC. Amino acids: CASSFSGGYGYTF. Full variable domain (rest looked up from reference TRBV7-9 and TRBJ1-2): DTGVSQNPRHKITKRGQNVTFRCDPISEHNRLYWYRQTLGQGPEFLTYFQNEAQLEKSRLLSDRFSAERPKGSFSTLEIQRTEQGDSAMYLCASSFSGGYGYTFGSGTRLTVV.